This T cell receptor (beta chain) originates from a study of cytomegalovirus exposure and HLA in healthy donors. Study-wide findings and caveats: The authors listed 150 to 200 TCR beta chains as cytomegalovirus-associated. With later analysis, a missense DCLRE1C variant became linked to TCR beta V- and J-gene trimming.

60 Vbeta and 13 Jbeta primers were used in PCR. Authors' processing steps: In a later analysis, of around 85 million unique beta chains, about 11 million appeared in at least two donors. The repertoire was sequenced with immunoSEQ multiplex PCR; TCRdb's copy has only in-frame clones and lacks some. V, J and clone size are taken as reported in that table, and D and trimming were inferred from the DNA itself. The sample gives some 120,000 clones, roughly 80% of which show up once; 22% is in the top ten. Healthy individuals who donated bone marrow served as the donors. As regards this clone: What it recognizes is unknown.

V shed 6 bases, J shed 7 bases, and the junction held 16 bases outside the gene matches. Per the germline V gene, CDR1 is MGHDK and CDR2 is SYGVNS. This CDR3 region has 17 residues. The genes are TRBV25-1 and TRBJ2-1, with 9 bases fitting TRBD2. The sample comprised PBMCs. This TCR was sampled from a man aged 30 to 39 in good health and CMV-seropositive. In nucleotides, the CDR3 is TGTGCCAGCAGGGGGGCGGGGGGGGAGCGGGAGTTTAATGAGCAGTTCTTC. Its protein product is CASRGAGGEREFNEQFF.